A selection of T cell receptor beta chains follows, all from one sample in a study of blood T cell repertoires in COVID-19. The protocol was immunoSEQ multiplex PCR, while the TCRdb copy is restricted to in-frame clones and leaves out a portion. This sample has some 250,000 clones, with roughly nine tenths found just once. The material sequenced was peripheral blood. These receptors came from a man aged 55 to 70 who had recovered from COVID-19. The CDR3 runs from the conserved cysteine through the conserved F or W. The D gene is left open where the match is weak. A row's size may be missing; if present it is once, few, many or a size class.

clone_size	v_call	d_call	j_call	cdr3_nt	cdr3_aa
NA	TRBV6-5	TRBD2	TRBJ2-3	TGTGCCACCATGAGCGGGGGGATCACAGATACGCAGTATTTT	CATMSGGITDTQYF
few	TRBV5-1	NA	TRBJ1-1	TGCGCCAGCAGCTTGGGGTGGGGGCGGCCCACTGAAGCTTTCTTT	CASSLGWGRPTEAFF
NA	TRBV3-1/TRBV3-2	TRBD2	TRBJ2-3	TGTGCCAGCAGCTGGAGCGGGGGGGCCCTCGATACGCAGTATTTT	CASSWSGGALDTQYF
NA	TRBV18	NA	TRBJ1-2	TGTGCCAGCTCAAGACAGGAAACTAACTATGGCTACACCTTC	CASSRQETNYGYTF
NA	TRBV19	NA	TRBJ2-2	TGTGCCAGTAGAGGACACGCCAACACCGGGGAGCTGTTTTTT	CASRGHANTGELFF
NA	TRBV5-6	NA	TRBJ1-4	TGTGCCAGCAGCTTGGGAGGTTATGAAAAACTGTTTTTT	CASSLGGYEKLFF
NA	TRBV6-5	TRBD2	TRBJ2-7	TGTGCCAGCAGTCGTCGTCCGGGGGGGTCCCACGAGCAGTACTTC	CASSRRPGGSHEQYF
NA	TRBV5-1	NA	TRBJ1-1	TGCGCCAGCAGCAATGAGCGGACCATGAACACTGAAGCTTTCTTT	CASSNERTMNTEAFF
NA	TRBV19	NA	TRBJ1-2	TGTGCCAGTAATAACAGGGTCTATGGCTACACCTTC	CASNNRVYGYTF
NA	TRBV7-2	NA	TRBJ2-7	TGTGCCAGCAGCCTGGCAGGGACTTCTTCCTACGAGCAGTACTTC	CASSLAGTSSYEQYF
NA	TRBV28	TRBD2	TRBJ2-7	TGTGCCAGCAGCTTCGGGGGGGCTCCGTCCTACGAGCAGTACTTC	CASSFGGAPSYEQYF
NA	TRBV14	TRBD1	TRBJ2-3	TGTGCCAGCAGCCGCCTAATCGGGACAGGGGGAAGTACGCAGTATTTT	CASSRLIGTGGSTQYF
NA	TRBV18	TRBD1	TRBJ1-2	TGTGCCAGCTCACCTAACAGGGGAAGCGATGGCTACACCTTC	CASSPNRGSDGYTF
NA	TRBV6-1	TRBD1	TRBJ1-1	TGTGCCAGCAGTGATCTAGGGGGCTTGGGCACTGAAGCTTTCTTT	CASSDLGGLGTEAFF
NA	TRBV6-5	NA	TRBJ2-5	TGTGCCAGCAGTCCCCTAGCGCCGGCGGAGACCCAGTACTTC	CASSPLAPAETQYF
NA	TRBV5-1	NA	TRBJ2-4	TGCGCCAGCAGCTTGGGCGGGTTTGAAAACATTCAGTACTTC	CASSLGGFENIQYF
NA	TRBV7-6	TRBD1	TRBJ1-4	TGTGCCAGCAGCTTAGGGGACAGGGGAGGTGGAAAACTGTTTTTT	CASSLGDRGGGKLFF
NA	TRBV5-4	TRBD1	TRBJ1-2	TGTGCCAGCAGCCGGGACAGGGGTAGCTATGGCTACACCTTC	CASSRDRGSYGYTF
many	TRBV11-3	NA	TRBJ2-7	TGTGCCAGCAGCTCCGGGGGACAGTACCCCTCCTACGAGCAGTACTTC	CASSSGGQYPSYEQYF
NA	TRBV5-4	TRBD2	TRBJ2-7	TGTGCCAGCAGCCCGGGACTAGCGGTCTCCTACGAGCAGTACTTC	CASSPGLAVSYEQYF
NA	TRBV21-1	NA	TRBJ1-1	TGTGCCAGCAGCCGGTGTCGGGCGCAGGGCACTGAAGCTTTCTTT	CASSRCRAQGTEAFF
NA	TRBV2	TRBD1	TRBJ1-3	TGTGCCAGCCACGGGACAGCTTCTTCTGGAAACACCATATATTTT	CASHGTASSGNTIYF
NA	TRBV25-1	NA	TRBJ2-2	TGTGCCAGCAGTCCTGGGGGCAGGTTGGGCGGGGAGCTGTTTTTT	CASSPGGRLGGELFF
NA	TRBV7-9	TRBD1	TRBJ1-5	TGTGCCAGCAGCCCAGGACAGGGGTGGAATCAGCCCCAGCATTTT	CASSPGQGWNQPQHF
NA	TRBV5-4	TRBD1	TRBJ1-3	TGTGCCAGCAGCCCGGACAGGGGGCTTGGAAACACCATATATTTT	CASSPDRGLGNTIYF
NA	TRBV27	TRBD1	TRBJ1-5	TGTGCCAGCAGTGGCCAGGGGGCCCATCAGCCCCAGCATTTT	CASSGQGAHQPQHF
NA	TRBV5-3	NA	TRBJ1-2	TGTGCCAGAAGCTTCGGTAAAGGCTACACCTTC	CARSFGKGYTF
NA	TRBV4-1	TRBD2	TRBJ2-1	TGCGCCAGCAGCCAAGATAATCTTCCGGGACTAGCGGGGGGAATCTCCTACAATGAGCAGTTCTTC	CASSQDNLPGLAGGISYNEQFF
NA	TRBV9	NA	TRBJ2-3	TGTGCCAGCAGCGTAGCCACAACGGATACGCAGTATTTT	CASSVATTDTQYF
NA	TRBV27	TRBD2	TRBJ2-1	TGTGCCAGCAGTTCCGGGGGGGCGGTTGTTCCGTTCTTC	CASSSGGAVVPFF
once	TRBV6-5	NA	TRBJ1-2	TGTGCCAGCTCGACTCGCCCCTTCTATGGCTACACCTTC	CASSTRPFYGYTF
NA	TRBV7-9	TRBD1	TRBJ1-4	TGTGCCAGCAGCTCTGCTGGGACAGGGGATGAAAAACTGTTTTTT	CASSSAGTGDEKLFF
once	TRBV18	NA	TRBJ2-3	TGTGCCAGCTCACCAGCGGGGGCAGGAACAGATACGCAGTATTTT	CASSPAGAGTDTQYF
NA	TRBV10-1	NA	TRBJ1-5	TGCGCCAGCGGGCGGGGAGGCCCTCAGCCCCAGCATTTT	CASGRGGPQPQHF
NA	TRBV6-2/TRBV6-3	NA	TRBJ1-2	TGTGCCAGCAGTTATGCGGGACGAGGTTCCCACTACACCTTC	CASSYAGRGSHYTF
few	TRBV19	NA	TRBJ1-4	TGTGCCAGTAGTCTCCCTGGGGCAAGCAATGAAAAACTGTTTTTT	CASSLPGASNEKLFF
once	TRBV18	TRBD2	TRBJ2-5	TGTGCCAGCTCACCTCCAGGACTAGGTTCGGGAGAGACCCAGTACTTC	CASSPPGLGSGETQYF
once	TRBV5-8	TRBD2	TRBJ2-7	TGTGCCTCTGGCGGGAGGGACATGCCCTACGAGCAGTACTTC	CASGGRDMPYEQYF
NA	TRBV11-2	TRBD1	TRBJ1-1	TGTGCCAGCAGCCGAATCGGACGACAGGGATGGGACACTGAAGCTTTCTTT	CASSRIGRQGWDTEAFF
NA	TRBV19	TRBD1	TRBJ2-4	TGTGCCAGTAGTAGGAAAGGACAGGGCGACATTCAGTACTTC	CASSRKGQGDIQYF
NA	TRBV3-1/TRBV3-2	NA	TRBJ2-4	TGTGCCAGCAGCCAAGTGGCGGGCACTTTAGCCAAAAACATTCAGTACTTC	CASSQVAGTLAKNIQYF
once	TRBV9	NA	TRBJ1-2	TGTGCCAGCAGCGTAGAAGAGAACTATGGCTACACCTTC	CASSVEENYGYTF
NA	TRBV7-2	NA	TRBJ1-5	TGTGCCAGCAGCCGGGAGGGCAAACCACAGCCCCAGCATTTT	CASSREGKPQPQHF
NA	TRBV19	TRBD1	TRBJ2-5	TGTGCCAGTAGTTTCGGGACAGCTCAAGAGACCCAGTACTTC	CASSFGTAQETQYF
NA	TRBV5-1	NA	TRBJ1-2	TGCGCCAGCAGCCCGCTTCGCGACTATGGCTACACCTTC	CASSPLRDYGYTF
NA	TRBV24-1	TRBD2	TRBJ2-1	TGTGCCACCAGTGATTGGACTAGCGGGGGCACCGGGGATGAGCAGTTCTTC	CATSDWTSGGTGDEQFF
NA	TRBV3-1/TRBV3-2	NA	TRBJ2-5	TGTGCCAGCAGCCAAGCGGGGGAGCAAGAGACCCAGTACTTC	CASSQAGEQETQYF
NA	TRBV10-1	TRBD1	TRBJ1-2	TGCGCCAGCAGCGATGGGACAGGGCTCTATGGCTACACCTTC	CASSDGTGLYGYTF
NA	TRBV6-6	TRBD1	TRBJ1-5	TGTGCCAGCAAGAAAGACAGGGTGGGTCAGCCCCAGCATTTT	CASKKDRVGQPQHF
NA	TRBV3-1/TRBV3-2	NA	TRBJ1-2	TGTGCCAGCAGCGACGTTAGCCCCGAGAGCTACACCTTC	CASSDVSPESYTF
NA	TRBV3-1/TRBV3-2	NA	TRBJ1-1	TGTGCCAGCAGAAAACTTACTACAAACATGAACACTGAAGCTTTCTTT	CASRKLTTNMNTEAFF